This TCR beta chain was recorded in a study of shared clonotypes between healthy human individuals. Study-level results: In general, naive subsets displayed greater estimated richness than memory subsets did. Clonotype sharing among donors, it was expected, would be affected by sequencing depth. Blood alone was sampled, and tissue repertoires likely differ.

About this clone: Its target is not known.

Authors' methods: ImmunoSEQ sequences covered only the junction and lacked quality scores; filtering therefore differed. This table comes from immunoSEQ multiplex PCR, and its TCRdb copy is limited to in-frame clones, with some not included. V, J and clone size were drawn from that table, and D and trimming were deduced from the DNA. This table holds some 1.1 million clones, 60% to 80% found once. V lost 0 bases and J 0 bases, leaving 16 bases between the germline ends. This CDR3 has 18 amino acids. Per the germline V gene, CDR1 is SGDLS and CDR2 is YYNGEE. The receptor was derived from a young man in good health. Some clones in this sample may be carry-over from other donors' samples. This chain connects TRBV9 to TRBJ1-3; TRBD1 might be the D (5 bases). Sequencing was carried out using memory CD4+ T cells from PBMCs. Sample subset: CD45RA-negative fraction. This CDR3 reads CASSVAGSVGVSGNTIYF. For the CDR3, the DNA is TGTGCCAGCAGCGTAGCTGGTTCAGTAGGGGTCTCTGGAAACACCATATATTTT.